This TCR beta chain was identified in a study of cytomegalovirus exposure and HLA in healthy donors. This CDR3 has 13 residues. Trimming removed 4 bases at V and 10 bases at J, with 15 bases between. CDR1 and CDR2 (germline): SGDLS, YYNGEE. Use of 60 Vbeta and 13 Jbeta primers characterized the PCR. Clones were read by immunoSEQ multiplex PCR, and TCRdb kept only the in-frame ones, dropping some. The table has roughly 100,000 clones, around 80% seen once. This receptor was obtained from a woman aged 40 to 50 in good health and CMV-seronegative. The sequencing input was PBMCs. The V gene is TRBV9, the J gene TRBJ2-1, with D possibly matching TRBD1 (6 bases). CDR3 in amino acids: CASSRNPDSEQFF. CDR3 coding DNA: TGTGCCAGCAGCCGAAACCCGGACAGCGAGCAGTTCTTC.